Below are 5 T cell receptor beta chains sequenced from a single sample in a study of T cells in Graves' hyperthyroidism and ophthalmopathy. RNA transcripts gave rise to amplified TCR beta CDR3 regions. The HTBI primer set drove a first-round RT-PCR of the TCR CDR3. Each CDR3 protein gets one entry after TCRdb re-called the multiplex PCR reads with MiXCR. The top ten hold 16% of the sample, which has hundreds of thousands of distinct CDR3 sequences, about 19% seen once. The sequencing input was blood. The receptors here all came from a woman in her forties or fifties with Graves' hyperthyroidism that later progressed to Graves' ophthalmopathy.

To note about this clonotype: Sequence at one end of the junction differs from germline and may be a read error. The chain couples TRBV10-3 to TRBJ2-2; D possibly corresponds to TRBD2 (5 bases). This CDR3 spans 14 amino acids. Germline CDR1 reads ENHRY; CDR2 reads SYGVKD. CDR3 sequence reads: CAISVSQNTGELLF. CDR3 nucleotides: TGTGCCATCAGTGTCTCACAGAACACCGGGGAGCTGCTTTTT.

This clonotype was counted many times. The chain joins TRBV3-1 to TRBJ1-2; 7 nucleotides agree with TRBD1. The CDR3 totals 16 residues. CDR1 is LGHDT, CDR2 YNNKEL, per germline (reference sequence). V was pared by 0 bases and J by 0 bases, with 4 bases of the junction left unmatched. CDR3 loop: CASSQDSQGANYGYTF. CDR3 in DNA: TGTGCCAGCAGCCAAGATTCCCAGGGGGCTAACTATGGCTACACCTTC. Supplemented by reference TRBV3-1 and TRBJ1-2, the full variable domain reads DTAVSQTPKYLVTQMGNDKSIKCEQNLGHDTMYWYKQDSKKFLKIMFSYNNKELIINETVPNRFSPKSPDKAHLNLHINSLELGDSAVYFCASSQDSQGANYGYTFGSGTRLTVV.

This chain uses TRBV5-8 with TRBJ1-3; TRBD1 matches 7 bases. CDR1 is SGHTS and CDR2 is YDEGEE in the germline V gene. V shed 4 bases and J 2 bases; nucleotides not matched to a gene: 6. This CDR3 spans 15 amino acids. The CDR3 loop reads CASSAQGVTGNTIYF. CDR3 nucleotides: TGTGCCAGCAGCGCCCAGGGGGTCACTGGAAACACCATATATTTT.

This clonotype was seen only a few times. The genes are TRBV5-6 and TRBJ2-2, with TRBD1 identical over 7 bases. Germline CDR1 and CDR2: SGHDT and YYEEEE. With V trimmed by 2 bases and J by 4 bases, 11 bases remained unmatched. This CDR3 comprises 17 residues. The CDR3 sequence: CASSFNLWDRTTGELFF. The DNA of the CDR3 is TGTGCCAGCAGCTTTAATTTATGGGACAGAACCACCGGGGAGCTGTTTTTT.

This clonotype was recorded many times. The chain joins TRBV13 to TRBJ1-1; TRBD1 matches 8 bases. From germline, CDR1 is PRHDT and CDR2 FYEKMQ (reference sequence). Trimming took 4 bases from V and 0 from J; bases not matched to a gene: 7. The CDR3 is 16 amino acids. The CDR3 is CASSSDRGRVNTEAFF. CDR3 coding DNA: TGTGCCAGCAGCTCTGACAGGGGACGGGTGAACACTGAAGCTTTCTTT.